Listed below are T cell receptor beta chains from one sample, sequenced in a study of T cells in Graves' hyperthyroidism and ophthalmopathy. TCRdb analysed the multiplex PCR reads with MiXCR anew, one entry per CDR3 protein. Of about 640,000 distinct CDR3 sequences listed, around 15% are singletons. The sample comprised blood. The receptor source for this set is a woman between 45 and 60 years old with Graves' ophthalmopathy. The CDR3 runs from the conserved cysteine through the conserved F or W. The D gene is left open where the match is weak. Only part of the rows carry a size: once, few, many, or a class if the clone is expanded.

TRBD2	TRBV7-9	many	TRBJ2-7	CASSSHGGKVYEQYF	TGTGCCAGCAGCTCTCACGGGGGGAAAGTCTACGAGCAGTACTTC
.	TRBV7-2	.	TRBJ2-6	CASSSDNGANVLTF	TGTGCCAGCAGCTCCGATAATGGGGCCAACGTCCTGACTTTC
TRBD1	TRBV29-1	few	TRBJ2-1	CSVDRDGYYNEQFF	TGCAGCGTGGACAGGGACGGGTATTACAATGAGCAGTTCTTC
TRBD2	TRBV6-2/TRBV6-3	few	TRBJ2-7	CASIPNLGSGSPYEQYF	TGTGCCAGCATACCCAATCTGGGTAGCGGGAGCCCCTACGAGCAGTACTTC
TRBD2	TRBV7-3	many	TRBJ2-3	CASSLGLAGADTQYF	TGTGCCAGCAGCTTAGGACTAGCGGGAGCAGATACGCAGTATTTT
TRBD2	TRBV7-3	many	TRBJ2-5	CASSLERDRIGTQYF	TGTGCCAGCAGCTTAGAGCGGGATCGGATAGGGACCCAGTACTTC
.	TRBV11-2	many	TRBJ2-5	CASSDETIQETQYF	TGTGCCAGCAGCGACGAGACAATTCAAGAGACCCAGTACTTC
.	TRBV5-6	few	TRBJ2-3	CASSLAISIDTQYF	TGTGCCAGCAGCTTGGCAATCTCGATAGATACGCAGTATTTT
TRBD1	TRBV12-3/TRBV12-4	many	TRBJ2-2	CASRWTGGSGELFF	TGTGCCAGCAGATGGACAGGGGGCTCCGGGGAGCTGTTTTTT
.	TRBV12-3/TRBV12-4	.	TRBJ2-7	CASSRSGFYYEQYF	TGTGCCAGCAGTCGCTCGGGATTTTACTACGAGCAGTACTTC
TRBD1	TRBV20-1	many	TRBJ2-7	CSAIQGPPYEQYF	TGCAGTGCTATACAGGGGCCCCCCTACGAGCAGTACTTC
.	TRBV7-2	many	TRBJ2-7	CASSPPGREQYF	TGTGCCAGCAGCCCCCCCGGCCGCGAGCAGTACTTC
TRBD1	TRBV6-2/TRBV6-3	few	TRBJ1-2	CASSPTGAEGYTF	TGTGCCAGCAGTCCGACAGGGGCAGAAGGCTACACCTTC
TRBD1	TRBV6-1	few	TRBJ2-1	CASSRDSGWQQFF	TGTGCCAGCAGCCGGGACAGCGGATGGCAGCAGTTCTTC
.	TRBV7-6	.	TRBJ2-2	CASSLVSDSVVGELFF	TGTGCCAGCAGCTTAGTCAGCGACAGTGTCGTCGGGGAGCTGTTTTTT
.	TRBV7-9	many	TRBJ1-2	CASSHPAGVLQGSYGYTF	TGTGCCAGCAGCCATCCCGCGGGGGTGTTGCAGGGGAGCTATGGCTACACCTTC
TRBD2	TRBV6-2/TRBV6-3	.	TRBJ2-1	CASSYSALAGVSEQFF	TGTGCCAGCAGTTACTCGGCGCTAGCGGGAGTTAGTGAGCAGTTCTTC
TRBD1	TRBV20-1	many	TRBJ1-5	CSARARDRVSQPQHF	TGCAGTGCTAGAGCCCGGGACAGGGTCTCTCAGCCCCAGCATTTT
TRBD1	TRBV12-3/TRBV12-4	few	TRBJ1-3	CASSSRQGKGNTIYF	TGTGCCAGCAGTTCCCGACAGGGAAAAGGAAACACCATATATTTT
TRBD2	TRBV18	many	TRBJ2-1	CASSPKGGPYNEQFF	TGTGCCAGCTCACCAAAGGGAGGGCCCTACAATGAGCAGTTCTTC
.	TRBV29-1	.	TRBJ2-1	CSVSGREQFF	TGCAGCGTCTCCGGACGTGAGCAGTTCTTC
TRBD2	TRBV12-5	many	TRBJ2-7	CASGLGGLAGAPEQYF	TGTGCTAGTGGTTTGGGAGGACTAGCGGGAGCTCCCGAGCAGTACTTC
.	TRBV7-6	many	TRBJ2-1	CASSRNSGTNEQFF	TGTGCCAGCAGCAGGAATAGCGGCACAAATGAGCAGTTCTTC
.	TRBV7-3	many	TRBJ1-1	CASSNDRHTEAFF	TGTGCCAGCAGCAACGACAGGCACACTGAAGCTTTCTTT
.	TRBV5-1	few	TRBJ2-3	CASRTRHPSVDTQYF	TGCGCCAGCAGAACGCGACACCCGTCGGTGGATACGCAGTATTTT
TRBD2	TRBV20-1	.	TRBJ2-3	CSARDHRASGNTDTQYF	TGCAGTGCTAGAGATCATCGGGCTAGCGGGAACACAGATACGCAGTATTTT
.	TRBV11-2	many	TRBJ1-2	CASSLDQGQNGYTF	TGTGCCAGCAGCTTAGATCAGGGGCAGAATGGCTACACCTTC
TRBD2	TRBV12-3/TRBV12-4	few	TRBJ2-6	CASSPTSGRASGANVLTF	TGTGCCAGCAGCCCTACTAGCGGGAGGGCCTCCGGGGCCAACGTCCTGACTTTC
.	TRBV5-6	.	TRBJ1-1	CASSLGQRLDEAFF	TGTGCCAGCAGCTTGGGACAACGACTCGATGAAGCTTTCTTT
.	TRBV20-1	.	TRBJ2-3	CSASLVGREPPPDTQYF	TGCAGTGCTAGTCTCGTTGGGCGGGAACCCCCCCCAGATACGCAGTATTTT
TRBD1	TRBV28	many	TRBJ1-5	CASYRDRGVLGNQPQHF	TGTGCCAGCTACCGGGACAGGGGTGTTTTGGGCAATCAGCCCCAGCATTTT
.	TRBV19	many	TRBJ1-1	CASSISAVGERTEAFF	TGTGCCAGTAGTATAAGTGCGGTGGGCGAGAGGACTGAAGCTTTCTTT
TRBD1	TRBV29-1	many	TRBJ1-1	CSVEGDRFMNTEAFF	TGCAGCGTTGAGGGGGACAGGTTCATGAACACTGAAGCTTTCTTT
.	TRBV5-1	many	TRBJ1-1	CASSLNLGVTEAFF	TGCGCCAGCAGCTTGAACCTTGGGGTAACTGAAGCTTTCTTT
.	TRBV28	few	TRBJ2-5	CASLEGWGETQYF	TGTGCCAGCTTAGAGGGGTGGGGAGAGACCCAGTACTTC
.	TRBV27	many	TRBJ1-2	CASSFRGQQNGYTF	TGTGCCAGCAGTTTTAGGGGTCAGCAAAACGGCTACACCTTC
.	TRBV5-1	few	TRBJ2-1	CASSPRNSLDSYNEQFF	TGCGCCAGCAGCCCAAGGAACAGTTTAGACTCCTACAATGAGCAGTTCTTC
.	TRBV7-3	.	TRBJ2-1	CASSLAIASSYNKQFF	TGTGCCAGCAGCTTAGCCATAGCGAGCTCCTACAATAAGCAGTTCTTC
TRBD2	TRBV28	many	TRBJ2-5	CASSPLPRLAVQETQYF	TGTGCCAGCAGTCCCCTCCCTCGACTAGCGGTACAAGAGACCCAGTACTTC